This T cell receptor (beta chain) was captured by sequencing in a study of T cell responses to AZD1222 COVID-19 vaccine. The study, taken as a whole, reports: Most donors were white British, females outnumbered males, and clonal diversity was possibly underestimated.

This clone was counted a few times. Its antigen remains unknown. Deletions cut 3 bases from V and 7 bases from J, with 9 bases between. The CDR3 totals 12 residues. Germline loops: CDR1 LNHDA, CDR2 SQIVND (reference sequence). TCRdb's table, derived via immunoSEQ multiplex PCR, lists solely in-frame clones and lacks some. Among 60,000 to 75,000 clones listed, roughly 80% were seen once. V and J are TRBV19 and TRBJ1-2, with D possibly TRBD1 on 5 matching bases. The source is an adult who received the AZD1222 COVID-19 vaccine. This specimen consisted of peripheral blood, obtained 28 days after the second AZD1222 dose. The CDR3 protein is CASSITGIGYTF. CDR3 coding DNA: TGTGCCAGTAGTATCACAGGTATTGGCTACACCTTC.